One sample yielded the 30 T cell receptor beta chains listed below, sequenced in a study of blood T cell repertoires in COVID-19. Sequencing was performed with immunoSEQ multiplex PCR; in TCRdb, only in-frame clones are kept and a portion is missing. The sample has around 35,000 clones, roughly 89% seen once. The sequenced material came from peripheral blood. The receptor source for this set is a human donor in a cohort sampled during active COVID-19.

This clone appeared a few times. The V gene is TRBV28, the J gene TRBJ1-2; 11 bases line up with TRBD1. Looked up from germline, CDR1 is MDHEN and CDR2 is SYDVKM. The length of the CDR3 is 13 residues. The V and J ends lost 6 bases and 4 bases, in that order; junction bases with no gene match: 1. The CDR3 DNA sequence: TGTGCCAGCAGGGGGACAGGGGGCTATGGCTACACCTTC. The encoded protein is CASRGTGGYGYTF.

This clone appeared once. The rearrangement joins TRBV30 to TRBJ1-5; perhaps TRBD1 as D (5 bases). The CDR3 is 16 residues long. CDR1 and CDR2 (germline): GTSNPN, SVGIG (reference sequence). V shed 0 bases and J shed 3 bases, with 15 bases lying between them. The CDR3 sequence is CAWSVLAGLSNQPQHF. Here the CDR3 DNA reads TGTGCCTGGAGTGTATTGGCAGGGCTATCCAATCAGCCCCAGCATTTT.

This chain uses TRBV3-1 (or the pseudogene TRBV3-2) with TRBJ1-2; tentative D call: TRBD1 (6 bases). The CDR3 runs 14 residues. Germline V CDR1 and CDR2: LGHDT, YNNKEL (reference sequence). Deletions cut 0 bases from V and 6 bases from J, with 11 bases between. The CDR3 nucleotides are TGTGCCAGCAGCCAAGAACAGGGTTGGCATGGCTACACCTTC. This translates into CASSQEQGWHGYTF.

This sequence joins TRBV28 and TRBJ1-1, with 8 nucleotides matching TRBD1. V lost 5 bases, J lost 2 bases, and 7 bases stayed unmatched. In germline, CDR1 is MDHEN, CDR2 SYDVKM. The CDR3 spans 15 residues. CDR3 nucleotides: TGTGCCAGCAGTACTACCGGGACAGGTAACACTGAAGCTTTCTTT. Translation gives CASSTTGTGNTEAFF.

This rearrangement joins TRBV5-1 to TRBJ2-1, with TRBD2 matching 9 bases. Germline CDR1 and CDR2: SGHRS and YFSETQ. Trimming took 4 bases from V and 0 from J; bases not matched to a gene: 2. This CDR3 contains 15 residues. CDR3 in DNA: TGCGCCAGCAGCAGTAGCGGGAGCTCCTACAATGAGCAGTTCTTC. Translation: CASSSSGSSYNEQFF.

The chain has TRBV29-1 and TRBJ1-4, with no clear D. This CDR3 has 15 amino acids. CDR1 and CDR2 from the germline V gene are SQVTM and ANQGSEA. Trimming removed 4 bases from V and 0 bases from J, with 12 bases in between. The chain's CDR3 is CSVGLGSATNEKLFF. The CDR3 DNA is TGCAGCGTTGGGTTGGGCAGTGCAACTAATGAAAAACTGTTTTTT.

The chain couples TRBV3-1 (or the pseudogene TRBV3-2) to TRBJ1-1; no definite D call. The CDR3 sequence is 13 residues long. The germline V and J ends were trimmed by 1 base and 5 bases, with 8 bases remaining between them. The germline gives CDR1 LGHDT, CDR2 YNNKEL (reference sequence). The CDR3 region is CASSQGEGTEAFF. DNA of the CDR3: TGTGCCAGCAGCCAAGGCGAGGGTACTGAAGCTTTCTTT.

This clone is a singleton in its sample. The rearrangement uses TRBV5-8 and TRBJ1-3; no clear D. Trimming stripped 1 base from V and 0 bases from J, with 8 bases between. The germline V gene has CDR1 SGHTS and CDR2 YDEGEE. CDR3 length equals 15 residues. CDR3 amino acids: CASSLSGYSGNTIYF. CDR3 in DNA: TGTGCCAGCAGCTTGTCCGGGTACTCTGGAAACACCATATATTTT.

This clone was counted only a few times. The CDR3 is CASSLTTNTGEEQYF. As DNA, the CDR3 is TGCGCCAGCAGCTTGACCACAAACACAGGGGAAGAGCAGTACTTC. The genes are TRBV5-1 and TRBJ2-7, with 7 bases matching TRBD1. Losses at the gene ends were 1 base for V and 7 bases for J; bases not matched to a gene: 11. Germline CDR1 reads SGHRS; CDR2 reads YFSETQ. This CDR3 comprises 15 residues.

This chain joins TRBV19 and TRBJ1-1; no reliable D call. V was pared by 6 bases and J by 4 bases, with 9 bases between. Germline assignment: CDR1 LNHDA and CDR2 SQIVND (reference sequence). The CDR3 spans 12 residues. CDR3 DNA sequence: TGTGCCAGTAGATCCGGCGGCACTGAAGCTTTCTTT. Translating gives CASRSGGTEAFF. Using reference TRBV19 and TRBJ1-1 for the parts outside the CDR3, the full variable domain is DGGITQSPKYLFRKEGQNVTLSCEQNLNHDAMYWYRQDPGQGLRLIYYSQIVNDFQKGDIAEGYSVSREKKESFPLTVTSAQKNPTAFYLCASRSGGTEAFFGQGTRLTVV.

This clone has only a few counts. The chain combines TRBV30 with TRBJ1-5; TRBD1 might be the D (6 bases). V was shortened by 0 bases and J by 6 bases, with 15 bases between the two germline ends. The length of the CDR3 is 15 residues. Germline CDR1 GTSNPN, CDR2 SVGIG (reference sequence). CDR3 nucleotides: TGTGCCTGGAGTGTACGGGGGGCCAGTAGTCAGCCCCAGCATTTT. Protein: CAWSVRGASSQPQHF.

The V gene is TRBV7-8, the J gene TRBJ1-5; D gene uncertain. Germline V gene data show CDR1 as SGHVS and CDR2 as FQNEAQ. The CDR3 covers 14 residues. Trimming shortened V by 5 bases and J by 5 bases, and 13 bases separated the two germline ends. The CDR3 here is CASSTPGGDQPQHF. For the CDR3, the DNA is TGTGCCAGCAGCACGCCCGGAGGCGATCAGCCCCAGCATTTT.

Only one count was recorded for this clone. The chain has TRBV7-8 and TRBJ1-4; weak D call: TRBD1 (6 bases). Trimming pared 2 bases from V and 7 bases from J, leaving 11 bases between. Germline values: CDR1 SGHVS, CDR2 FQNEAQ. The CDR3 contains 14 residues. For the CDR3, the DNA is TGTGCCAGCAGCTTAAGAGGGGGGGGTGAAAAACTGTTTTTT. Translation gives CASSLRGGGEKLFF.

The rearrangement joins TRBV5-1 to TRBJ1-1, with 7 bases fitting TRBD1. V was clipped by 1 base and J by 1 base; unmatched bases: 4. CDR1 and CDR2 from the germline V gene are SGHRS and YFSETQ. This CDR3 spans 15 amino acids. CDR3 in amino acids: CASSLKGAQNTEAFF. CDR3 DNA sequence: TGCGCCAGCAGCTTGAAGGGGGCACAGAACACTGAAGCTTTCTTT.

The CDR3: CASSPSWGGRYTEQFF. The CDR3 DNA reads TGCGCCAGCAGCCCGAGTTGGGGCGGGAGGTATACTGAGCAGTTCTTC. The chain recombines TRBV4-3 with TRBJ2-1; TRBD2 agrees at 8 bases. Germline V gene lookup returns CDR1 LGHNA and CDR2 YSLEER. With 4 bases clipped from V and 9 bases from J, the junction kept 14 bases outside the gene matches. CDR3 length equals 16 residues.

This clone was found a few times. This rearrangement joins TRBV6-6 to TRBJ2-7, with TRBD2 matching 9 bases. Germline CDR1 is MNHNY and CDR2 is SVGAGI (reference sequence). The CDR3 length is 15 residues. Trimming cost V 6 bases and J 0 bases; bases outside gene matches: 6. The DNA for the CDR3 is TGTGCCAGCAGGGAGCGGGAGGCAGGCTCCTACGAGCAGTACTTC. Translated, it gives CASREREAGSYEQYF.

The rearrangement links TRBV7-9 to TRBJ2-4, with 7 bases matching TRBD1. The V gene end was trimmed by 7 bases and the J gene end by 6 bases; junction bases not matched to a gene: 6. The CDR3 has 13 amino acids. Germline assignment: CDR1 SEHNR and CDR2 FQNEAQ (reference sequence). In DNA form, the CDR3 reads TGTGCCAGCACCCAGGGGGATTCAAACATTCAGTACTTC. It translates to CASTQGDSNIQYF.

The chain uses TRBV2 and TRBJ1-3; TRBD1 matches 9 bases. V was pared by 8 bases and J by 0 bases, with 8 bases of the junction left unmatched. CDR1 and CDR2 (germline): SNHLY, FYNNEI. This CDR3 contains 16 residues. DNA for the CDR3: TGTGCCAGCGGTGGGGACAGGGCCCGCTCTGGAAACACCATATATTTT. Translation: CASGGDRARSGNTIYF. Full variable domain (rest looked up from reference TRBV2 and TRBJ1-3): EPEVTQTPSHQVTQMGQEVILRCVPISNHLYFYWYRQILGQKVEFLVSFYNNEISEKSEIFDDQFSVERPDGSNFTLKIRSTKLEDSAMYFCASGGDRARSGNTIYFGEGSWLTVV.

The chain links TRBV9 to TRBJ2-3, with TRBD2 identical over 11 bases. J lost 2 bases, V lost 4 bases, and 3 bases had no gene match. Germline V gives CDR1 SGDLS, CDR2 YYNGEE. CDR3 length: 15 amino acids. The CDR3 protein is CASSLAGGTTDTQYF. CDR3 nucleotides: TGTGCCAGCAGCTTAGCGGGGGGGACCACAGATACGCAGTATTTT.

This chain joins TRBV10-3 and TRBJ2-7; TRBD1 matches at 10 bases. J gave up 6 bases and V 6 bases, and 11 bases lay outside the gene matches. The CDR3 contains 15 residues. Germline CDR1 and CDR2: ENHRY and SYGVKD. The CDR3 here is CAISDPGQGSGEQYF. CDR3 DNA: TGTGCCATCAGCGACCCGGGACAGGGGTCGGGCGAGCAGTACTTC.

In this sample, this clone turned up a few times. The rearrangement uses TRBV29-1 and TRBJ1-1, with D unresolved. The CDR3 is 11 residues long. Germline CDR1 SQVTM, CDR2 ANQGSEA. V was clipped by 7 bases and J by 1 base, with 7 bases between them. Here the CDR3 DNA reads TGCAGCGCTACAGAGAACACTGAAGCTTTCTTT. This encodes CSATENTEAFF.

The chain employs TRBV7-2 and TRBJ2-7; TRBD2 matches 13 bases. The CDR3 loop spans 18 amino acids. Germline loops: CDR1 SGHTA, CDR2 FQGNSA. After removal of 5 bases from V and 4 bases from J, the junction contained 14 bases not matched to a gene. DNA of the CDR3: TGTGCCAGCAGCGTACTACTAGCGGGGGGGCTTAGATTATACGAGCAGTACTTC. Encoded protein: CASSVLLAGGLRLYEQYF.

Only a few counts were recorded for this clone. V is TRBV3-1 (or the pseudogene TRBV3-2) and J is TRBJ1-1, with D possibly matching TRBD1 (6 bases). The CDR3 is 14 residues long. Germline values: CDR1 LGHDT, CDR2 YNNKEL (reference sequence). V lost 4 bases to trimming and J lost 1 base, with 10 bases between them. As DNA, the CDR3 is TGTGCCAGCAGCCCTGAGACAGGGAACACTGAAGCTTTCTTT. Its protein product is CASSPETGNTEAFF.

The J gene is TRBJ1-6, the V gene TRBV12-5; D is unclear. The germline CDR1 and CDR2 sequences are LGHNT and FRNRAP. V dropped 5 bases and J dropped 10 bases, with 9 bases sitting between them. This CDR3 has 12 residues. The CDR3 loop reads CASGADMSPLHF. The CDR3 DNA sequence: TGTGCTAGTGGTGCCGACATGTCACCCCTCCACTTT.

This clone was counted a single time. The gene calls are TRBV6-5 and TRBJ2-7, with 9 bases fitting TRBD2. Trimming cost V 4 bases and J 2 bases; bases outside gene matches: 6. Germline CDR1 reads MNHEY; CDR2 reads SVGAGI. The CDR3 is 15 amino acids. The CDR3 sequence: CASSSSAGGPYEQYF. CDR3 DNA: TGTGCCAGCAGTTCCTCTGCGGGAGGGCCCTACGAGCAGTACTTC.

This CDR3 is CASSRLLANQETQYF. The CDR3 nucleotides read TGTGCCAGCAGCCGACTACTAGCGAACCAAGAGACCCAGTACTTC. The rearrangement uses TRBV7-9 and TRBJ2-5; 7 bases match TRBD2. With 5 bases clipped from V and 0 bases from J, the junction kept 6 bases outside the gene matches. Germline CDR1 SEHNR, CDR2 FQNEAQ (reference sequence). This CDR3 is 15 amino acids long.

This clone has just a few counts. V and J are TRBV19 and TRBJ1-4; 7 positions agree with TRBD1. The CDR3 extends over 15 amino acids. The trim removed 5 bases at V and 8 bases at J, leaving 11 bases unmatched. The germline V gene has CDR1 LNHDA and CDR2 SQIVND (reference sequence). In nucleotides, the CDR3 is TGTGCCAGTAGTGCTTTACAGGGGAAGGGCGAAAAACTGTTTTTT. Residues: CASSALQGKGEKLFF. Full variable domain (rest looked up from reference TRBV19 and TRBJ1-4): DGGITQSPKYLFRKEGQNVTLSCEQNLNHDAMYWYRQDPGQGLRLIYYSQIVNDFQKGDIAEGYSVSREKKESFPLTVTSAQKNPTAFYLCASSALQGKGEKLFFGSGTQLSVL.

This clone was counted a single time. V usage is TRBV20-1 and J usage is TRBJ1-5, with TRBD1 identical over 8 bases. CDR1 is DFQATT, CDR2 SNEGSKA, per germline (reference sequence). With V trimmed by 3 bases and J by 7 bases, 11 bases remained unmatched. CDR3 length: 15 amino acids. This CDR3 is CSASVRGRFWQPQHF. DNA of the CDR3: TGCAGTGCTAGTGTCAGGGGGCGTTTTTGGCAGCCCCAGCATTTT.

This chain uses TRBV6-5 with TRBJ2-7; a weak D match, TRBD2 (5 bases). The CDR3 has 14 amino acids. The germline V gene encodes CDR1 MNHEY and CDR2 SVGAGI. Trimming pared 6 bases from V and 3 bases from J, leaving 15 bases between. The CDR3 DNA sequence: TGTGCCAGCAGATCCGGAGGAGTACGCTACGAGCAGTACTTC. It is translated as CASRSGGVRYEQYF.

The V and J genes are TRBV19 and TRBJ1-1, with D maybe TRBD1 (5 bases). Trimming took off 4 bases at V and 3 bases at J, with 12 bases between the two ends. Germline V gene lookup returns CDR1 LNHDA and CDR2 SQIVND (reference sequence). There are 14 residues in the CDR3. The CDR3 loop is CASSNAGPYTEAFF. The CDR3 region has the DNA TGTGCCAGTAGTAATGCAGGGCCCTACACTGAAGCTTTCTTT. The complete variable domain, with remaining parts taken from reference TRBV19 and TRBJ1-1, reads DGGITQSPKYLFRKEGQNVTLSCEQNLNHDAMYWYRQDPGQGLRLIYYSQIVNDFQKGDIAEGYSVSREKKESFPLTVTSAQKNPTAFYLCASSNAGPYTEAFFGQGTRLTVV.